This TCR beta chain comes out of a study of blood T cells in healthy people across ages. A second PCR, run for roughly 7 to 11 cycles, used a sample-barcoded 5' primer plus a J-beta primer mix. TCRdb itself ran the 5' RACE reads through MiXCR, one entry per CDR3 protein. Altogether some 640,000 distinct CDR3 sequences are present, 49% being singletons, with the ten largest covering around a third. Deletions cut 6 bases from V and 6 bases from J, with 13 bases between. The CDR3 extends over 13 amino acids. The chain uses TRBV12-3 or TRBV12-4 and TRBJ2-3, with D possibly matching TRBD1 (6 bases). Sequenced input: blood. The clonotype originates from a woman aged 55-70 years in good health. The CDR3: CASRIQGADTQYF. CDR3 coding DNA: TGTGCCAGCAGGATACAGGGAGCGGATACGCAGTATTTT.